This record covers a single T cell receptor beta chain. The data are from a study of blood T cell repertoires in COVID-19. Study-wide background: T cells, B-cell-depleted T cells, or PBMCs supplied cDNA or gDNA.

The data were produced by immunoSEQ multiplex PCR, yet TCRdb's version contains in-frame clones alone and is incomplete. The sample lists 300,000 to 350,000 clones; roughly 90% were seen once. What was sequenced was peripheral blood. The TCR comes from a middle-aged woman with COVID-19, enrolled during active disease.

This CDR3 is CASSSRLYEQYF. Written as DNA, the CDR3 is TGTGCCAGCAGCTCCCGGTTGTACGAGCAGTACTTC. The chain combines TRBV5-6 with TRBJ2-7; D ambiguous. The V end was cut by 3 bases, the J end by 4 bases, with 8 bases between. This CDR3 has 12 residues. The germline gives CDR1 SGHDT, CDR2 YYEEEE.